The source of this TCR beta chain is a study of beta chain features in type 1 diabetes. Background on the study: Taken together, all samples contributed 90 million to 140 million examined sorted cells. Study-wide results and limits: Individuals with type 1 diabetes displayed fewer insertions and more deletions at VDJ junctions. Shorter TCRB CDR3s, moderately but significantly so, marked every one of the four CD4+ subsets in Type 1 diabetes patients.

Staining for CD45RO/CCR7/CD25/CD127/CD95/CD27 allowed sorting of CD4+ naive, central memory, regulatory and stem cell-like memory cells. Each population that was sorted was more than 98% pure. This clone was detected only a few times. What it binds is unknown. The isolated RNA, all of it, was reverse transcribed, so expressed TCRB transcripts were what got sequenced. The protocol was immunoSEQ multiplex PCR, while the TCRdb copy is restricted to in-frame clones and leaves out a portion. The table shows about 180,000 clones, with approximately 8.1% occurring only once. The CDR3 is 14 residues long. The germline V and J ends were trimmed by 4 bases and 2 bases, with 12 bases remaining between them. The germline V gene encodes CDR1 SGHRS and CDR2 YFSETQ.

This sequence was found in a man aged 18 to 30 with type 1 diabetes. The chain recombines TRBV5-1 with TRBJ2-5; D is perhaps TRBD2 (5 bases). Sequenced input: central memory CD4+ T cells from blood. CDR3: CASSPFSVQETQYF. Here the CDR3 DNA reads TGCGCCAGCAGCCCCTTTAGCGTACAAGAGACCCAGTACTTC.